This entry lists 19 T cell receptor beta chains sequenced from one sample in a study of T-cell reconstitution after alpha-beta-depleted transplantation in children listed by TCRdb under 2016. The treatment or condition label, as the study defines it: allogeneic hematopoietic cell transplantation with graft depleted of TCRalphabeta T cells and CD19 B cells. The library was prepared using PCR. Sequenced on an Illumina HiSeq 2500. TCR libraries were prepared with molecular barcoding, using unique molecular identifiers to normalize TCRbeta repertoire quantification. The public reads were reprocessed in TCRdb via fastp at Q25 and MiXCR, keeping in-frame beta chains. Rows merge per CDR3 protein into single entries with the most common DNA and genes. This sample comprises about 77,000 distinct CDR3 sequences, 15% to 20% of them detected only once. The ten largest clones add up to approximately 55% of the sample.

Source: PBMCs, mostly from graft donor cells, taken 360 days after TCRalphabeta/CD19-depleted stem cell transplant. The receptor source for this set is a male patient under 10 years old who had a stem cell transplant for acute lymphoblastic leukemia, so the T cells may come from the graft donor.

The chain combines TRBV4-1 with TRBJ2-1; TRBD1 or TRBD2 may be the D gene (5 bases each). Trimming left V 4 bases short and J 8 bases short, with 21 bases between. Germline values: CDR1 MGHRA, CDR2 YSYEKL. This CDR3 contains 16 residues. CDR3 loop: CASSRRPGPQTHEQFF. CDR3 DNA sequence: TGCGCCAGCAGCCGGCGACCGGGACCCCAAACCCATGAGCAGTTCTTC.

Only a few counts were recorded for this clonotype. The CDR3 nucleotides read TGCGCCAGCAGCCCATACAGTGGGGGGACTAGCGGGAGGTCCTACGAGCAGTACTTC. Protein sequence: CASSPYSGGTSGRSYEQYF. The V call is TRBV4-1, the J call TRBJ2-7; 15 bases fit TRBD2. V lost 4 bases and J lost 1; bases outside the gene matches: 11. CDR1 and CDR2 (germline): MGHRA, YSYEKL. The CDR3 is 19 amino acids.

A remark on this clonotype: Its ends do not fully match the called genes, so a read error is possible. The J gene is TRBJ1-6, the V gene TRBV4-1; 9 nucleotides match TRBD1. This CDR3 spans 14 amino acids. Germline loops: CDR1 MGHRA, CDR2 YSYEKL. The CDR3 spells CASGQGQGPSPLHF. The CDR3 coding sequence is TGCGCCAGCGGCCAGGGACAGGGACCTTCACCCCTCCACTTT.

This clonotype was observed a handful of times. The genes are TRBV20-1 and TRBJ2-3; 13 bases line up with TRBD2. The V segment lost 6 bases and the J segment 3 bases; nucleotides outside the gene matches: 6. This CDR3 has 15 residues. Per germline, CDR1 DFQATT and CDR2 SNEGSKA (reference sequence). The CDR3 sequence is CSARLAGGGTDTQYF. Here the CDR3 DNA reads TGCAGTGCGAGACTAGCGGGAGGAGGGACAGATACGCAGTATTTT.

This clonotype was seen a handful of times. The chain carries TRBV7-9 and TRBJ1-1; 7 bases map to TRBD1. Losses at the gene ends were 4 bases for V and 8 bases for J; bases not matched to a gene: 7. The CDR3 has 13 amino acids. CDR1 is SEHNR, CDR2 FQNEAQ, per germline (reference sequence). The CDR3 protein is CASSYKAGGEAFF. In DNA form, the CDR3 reads TGTGCCAGCAGCTATAAGGCAGGGGGGGAAGCTTTCTTT. Supplemented by reference TRBV7-9 and TRBJ1-1, the full variable domain reads DTGVSQNPRHKITKRGQNVTFRCDPISEHNRLYWYRQTLGQGPEFLTYFQNEAQLEKSRLLSDRFSAERPKGSFSTLEIQRTEQGDSAMYLCASSYKAGGEAFFGQGTRLTVV.

This sequence joins TRBV5-1 and TRBJ2-1, with D perhaps TRBD1 or TRBD2 (5 bases each). The CDR3 consists of 13 residues. Germline loops: CDR1 SGHRS, CDR2 YFSETQ. V was cut by 3 bases and J by 4 bases, with 8 bases left in between. CDR3 sequence reads: CASSWDLYNEQFF. The CDR3 nucleotides are TGCGCCAGCAGCTGGGACCTTTACAATGAGCAGTTCTTC. Full variable domain (outside the CDR3, taken from reference TRBV5-1 and TRBJ2-1): KAGVTQTPRYLIKTRGQQVTLSCSPISGHRSVSWYQQTPGQGLQFLFEYFSETQRNKGNFPGRFSGRQFSNSRSEMNVSTLELGDSALYLCASSWDLYNEQFFGPGTRLTVL.

The chain couples TRBV4-1 to TRBJ2-7, with D possibly being TRBD1 (5 bases). The ends were cut back, 2 bases at V and 3 bases at J, with 35 bases in the middle. The CDR3 runs to 22 residues. Germline V gives CDR1 MGHRA, CDR2 YSYEKL. CDR3 in DNA: TGCGCCAGCAGCCAACATCCCCATAGATTAGACCCCAGGGATTCTTACTACTACGAGCAGTACTTC. It specifies CASSQHPHRLDPRDSYYYEQYF.

The rearrangement joins TRBV3-1 to TRBJ2-7, with D perhaps matching TRBD2 (6 bases). Germline V gives CDR1 LGHDT, CDR2 YNNKEL (reference sequence). The CDR3 sequence is 13 residues long. V was shortened by 8 bases and J by 5 bases, with 16 bases between the two germline ends. The CDR3 DNA is TGTGCCAGCGGTCCGGGAGACCATCACGAGCAGTACTTC. Encoded protein: CASGPGDHHEQYF.

This chain connects TRBV3-1 to TRBJ2-7; weak D call: TRBD1 (5 bases). This CDR3 has 11 residues. From germline, CDR1 is LGHDT and CDR2 YNNKEL (reference sequence). The V and J ends lost 4 bases and 6 bases respectively, with 7 bases between them. CDR3 loop: CASSRQREQYF. For the CDR3, the DNA is TGTGCCAGCAGCCGACAGCGCGAGCAGTACTTC.

The rearrangement links TRBV6-4 to TRBJ2-1; TRBD2 agrees at 11 bases. The CDR3 extends over 16 amino acids. Germline CDR1 and CDR2: MRHNA and SNTAGT. Germline trimming cut 4 bases from V and 7 bases from J; bases unmatched to any gene: 9. The CDR3 nucleotides read TGTGCCAGCAGTGTACTCAGACTAGCGGGGCTAAATGAGCAGTTCTTC. Translation: CASSVLRLAGLNEQFF.

This clonotype was seen only a few times. V usage is TRBV3-1 and J usage is TRBJ2-7, with 7 bases identical to TRBD2. Germline V lookup: CDR1 LGHDT, CDR2 YNNKEL (reference sequence). The CDR3 spans 14 residues. Trimming removed 2 bases from V and 1 base from J; junction bases left unmatched: 2. The CDR3 loop is CASSQQRGSYEQYF. The CDR3 coding sequence is TGTGCCAGCAGCCAACAGCGGGGATCCTACGAGCAGTACTTC.

V usage is TRBV29-1 and J usage is TRBJ1-1, with D unclear. CDR1 and CDR2 from the germline V gene are SQVTM and ANQGSEA. V was shortened by 3 bases and J by 2 bases, with 7 bases between the two germline ends. The CDR3 consists of 12 residues. CDR3 nucleotides: TGCAGCGTTGACAGGCAAAACACTGAAGCTTTCTTT. Its translation: CSVDRQNTEAFF.

The chain has TRBV4-1 and TRBJ2-5; 10 bases align to TRBD1. In germline, CDR1 is MGHRA, CDR2 YSYEKL. V lost 5 bases and J lost 4; bases outside the gene matches: 7. The CDR3 covers 15 residues. In DNA, the CDR3 is TGCGCCAGCAGCTATCGGGACAGGGGCCGAGAGACCCAGTACTTC. As protein: CASSYRDRGRETQYF.

This clonotype was counted a few times. The J gene is TRBJ2-1, the V gene TRBV6-5, with a possible D match to TRBD2 (6 bases). This CDR3 is 17 amino acids long. V was trimmed by 0 bases and J by 2 bases, leaving 14 bases between them. Germline V gene sequence: CDR1 MNHEY, CDR2 SVGAGI. Written as DNA, the CDR3 is TGTGCCAGCAGTTACTCGGCGCGGGGTTACACCTACAATGAGCAGTTCTTC. Translated, it gives CASSYSARGYTYNEQFF.

The chain has TRBV7-9 and TRBJ1-1, with D unresolved. Germline-derived CDR1 and CDR2 are SEHNR and FQNEAQ (reference sequence). The CDR3 contains 12 residues. V lost 6 bases and J lost 8, with 13 bases in between. The CDR3 nucleotides read TGTGCCAGCAGTTTCCAAGCCAGGGAAGCTTTCTTT. Protein sequence: CASSFQAREAFF.

This clonotype showed up just a few times. The chain joins TRBV12-3 or TRBV12-4 to TRBJ1-1; no definite D call. V lost 2 bases and J lost 6, with 10 bases in between. The CDR3 is 13 amino acids. The CDR3 region has the DNA TGTGCCAGCAGTTTATGGGAAATCTCTGAAGCTTTCTTT. The encoded protein is CASSLWEISEAFF.

The V call is TRBV5-1, the J call TRBJ2-7, with TRBD2 identical over 12 bases. Germline CDR1 SGHRS, CDR2 YFSETQ. There are 19 residues in the CDR3. J lost 2 bases, V lost 3 bases, and 15 bases had no gene match. The CDR3 here is CASSSRLLAGGMRTYEQYF. The CDR3 nucleotides are TGCGCCAGCAGCTCCCGATTACTAGCGGGAGGCATGAGAACCTACGAGCAGTACTTC.

This chain connects TRBV7-8 to TRBJ2-1, with 9 bases identical to TRBD2. Germline CDR1 SGHVS, CDR2 FQNEAQ. With 5 bases clipped from V and 3 bases from J, the junction kept 5 bases outside the gene matches. The CDR3 extends over 15 amino acids. The CDR3 reads CASSPSSGDYNEQFF. As DNA, the CDR3 is TGTGCCAGCAGCCCCTCTAGCGGGGACTACAATGAGCAGTTCTTC.

This clonotype has at least ten counts. The rearrangement uses TRBV5-1 and TRBJ1-1, with D uncertain. Germline V CDR1 and CDR2: SGHRS, YFSETQ. This CDR3 has 15 residues. Trimming shortened V by 5 bases and J by 0 bases, and 14 bases separated the two germline ends. CDR3 coding DNA: TGCGCCAGCAGTGGGTCTAGCCAAATGAACACTGAAGCTTTCTTT. Amino acids: CASSGSSQMNTEAFF.